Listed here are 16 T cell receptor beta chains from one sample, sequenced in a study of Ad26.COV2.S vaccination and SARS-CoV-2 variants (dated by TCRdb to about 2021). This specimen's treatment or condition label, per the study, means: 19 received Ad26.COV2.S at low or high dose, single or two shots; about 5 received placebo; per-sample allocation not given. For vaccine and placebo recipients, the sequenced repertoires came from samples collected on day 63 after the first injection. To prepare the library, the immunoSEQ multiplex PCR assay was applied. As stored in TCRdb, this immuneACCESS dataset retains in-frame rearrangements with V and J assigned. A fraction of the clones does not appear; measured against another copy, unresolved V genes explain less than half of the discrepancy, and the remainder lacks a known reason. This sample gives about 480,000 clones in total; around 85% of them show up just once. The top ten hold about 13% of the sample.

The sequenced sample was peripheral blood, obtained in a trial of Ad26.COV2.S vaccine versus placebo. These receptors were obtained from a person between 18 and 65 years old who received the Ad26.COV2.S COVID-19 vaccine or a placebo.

The CDR3 spells CASSPTGGGNQPQHF. The CDR3 DNA is TGTGCCAGCAGCCCGACGGGGGGAGGGAATCAGCCCCAGCATTTT. The chain couples TRBV7-8 to TRBJ1-5, with D perhaps TRBD1 (5 bases). Germline V lookup: CDR1 SGHVS, CDR2 FQNEAQ. The length of the CDR3 is 15 residues. Trimming took 5 bases from V and 4 from J, leaving 15 bases between them. Supplemented by reference TRBV7-8 and TRBJ1-5, the full variable domain reads GAGVSQSPRYKVAKRGQDVALRCDPISGHVSLFWYQQALGQGPEFLTYFQNEAQLDKSGLPSDRFFAERPEGSVSTLKIQRTQQEDSAVYLCASSPTGGGNQPQHFGDGTRLSIL.

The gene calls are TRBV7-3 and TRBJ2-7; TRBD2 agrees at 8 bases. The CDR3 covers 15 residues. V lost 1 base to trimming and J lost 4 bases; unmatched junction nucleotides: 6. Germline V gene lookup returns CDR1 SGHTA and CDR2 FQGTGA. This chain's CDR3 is CASSLRSGGPYEQYF. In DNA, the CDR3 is TGTGCCAGCAGCTTAAGGTCGGGAGGGCCATACGAGCAGTACTTC.

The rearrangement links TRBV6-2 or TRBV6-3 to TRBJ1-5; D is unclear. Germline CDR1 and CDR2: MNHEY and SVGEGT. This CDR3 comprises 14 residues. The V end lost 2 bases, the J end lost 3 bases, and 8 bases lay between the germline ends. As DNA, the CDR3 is TGTGCCAGCAGTTACGGACGGTCCAATCAGCCCCAGCATTTT. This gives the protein CASSYGRSNQPQHF.

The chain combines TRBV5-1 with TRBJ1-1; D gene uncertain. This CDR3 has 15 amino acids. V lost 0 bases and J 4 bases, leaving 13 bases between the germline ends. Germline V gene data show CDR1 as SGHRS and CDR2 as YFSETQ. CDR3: CASSLVEGSGTEAFF. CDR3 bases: TGCGCCAGCAGCTTGGTCGAGGGTTCGGGCACTGAAGCTTTCTTT. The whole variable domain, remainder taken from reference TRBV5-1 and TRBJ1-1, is KAGVTQTPRYLIKTRGQQVTLSCSPISGHRSVSWYQQTPGQGLQFLFEYFSETQRNKGNFPGRFSGRQFSNSRSEMNVSTLELGDSALYLCASSLVEGSGTEAFFGQGTRLTVV.

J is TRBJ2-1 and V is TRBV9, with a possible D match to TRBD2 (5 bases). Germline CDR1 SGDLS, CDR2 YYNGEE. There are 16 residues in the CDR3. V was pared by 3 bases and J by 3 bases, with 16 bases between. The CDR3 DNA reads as TGTGCCAGCAGCGCGCACGAGGCGGGCGTCTACAATGAGCAGTTCTTC. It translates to CASSAHEAGVYNEQFF.

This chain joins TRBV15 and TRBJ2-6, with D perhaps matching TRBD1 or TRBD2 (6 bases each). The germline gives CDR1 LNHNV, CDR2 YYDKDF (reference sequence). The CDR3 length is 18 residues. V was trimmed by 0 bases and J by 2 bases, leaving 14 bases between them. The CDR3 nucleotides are TGTGCCACCAGCAGAGACAAAGGGGGACTCCCTGGGGCCAACGTCCTGACTTTC. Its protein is CATSRDKGGLPGANVLTF.

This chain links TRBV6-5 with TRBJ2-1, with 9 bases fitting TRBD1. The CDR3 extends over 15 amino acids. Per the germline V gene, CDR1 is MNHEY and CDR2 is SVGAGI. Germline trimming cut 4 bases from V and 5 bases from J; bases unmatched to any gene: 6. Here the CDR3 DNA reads TGTGCCAGCAGTTTACGGGACAGGGCAAACAATGAGCAGTTCTTC. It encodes CASSLRDRANNEQFF.

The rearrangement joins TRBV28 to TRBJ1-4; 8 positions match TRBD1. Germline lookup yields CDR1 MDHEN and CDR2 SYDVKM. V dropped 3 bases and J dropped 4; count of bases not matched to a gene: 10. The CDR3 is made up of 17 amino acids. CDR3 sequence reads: CASSLSSRGPHNEKLFF. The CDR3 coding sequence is TGTGCCAGCAGTTTGAGTAGCAGGGGGCCGCATAATGAAAAACTGTTTTTT.

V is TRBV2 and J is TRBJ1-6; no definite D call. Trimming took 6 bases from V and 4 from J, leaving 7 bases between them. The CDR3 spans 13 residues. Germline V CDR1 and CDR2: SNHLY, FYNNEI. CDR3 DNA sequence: TGTGCCAGCAGGAATAGTTATAATTCACCCCTCCACTTT. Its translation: CASRNSYNSPLHF.

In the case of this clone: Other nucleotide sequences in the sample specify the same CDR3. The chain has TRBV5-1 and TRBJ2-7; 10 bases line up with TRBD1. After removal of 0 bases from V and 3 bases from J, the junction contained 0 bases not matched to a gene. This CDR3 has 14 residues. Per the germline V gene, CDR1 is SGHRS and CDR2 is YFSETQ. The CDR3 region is CASSLGDRGYEQYF. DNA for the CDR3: TGCGCCAGCAGCTTGGGGGACAGGGGCTACGAGCAGTACTTC.

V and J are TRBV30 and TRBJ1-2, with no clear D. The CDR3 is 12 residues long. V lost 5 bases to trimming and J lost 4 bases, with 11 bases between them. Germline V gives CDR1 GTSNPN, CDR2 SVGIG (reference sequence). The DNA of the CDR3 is TGTGCCTGGTACCGGCGGATCTATGGCTACACCTTC. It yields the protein CAWYRRIYGYTF.

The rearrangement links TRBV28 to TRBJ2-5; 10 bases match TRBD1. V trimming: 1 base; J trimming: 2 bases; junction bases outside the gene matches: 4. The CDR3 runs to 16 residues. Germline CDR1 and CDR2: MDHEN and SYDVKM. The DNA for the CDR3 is TGTGCCAGCAGTTTATCCGGGACAGGGGATCAAGAGACCCAGTACTTC. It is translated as CASSLSGTGDQETQYF.

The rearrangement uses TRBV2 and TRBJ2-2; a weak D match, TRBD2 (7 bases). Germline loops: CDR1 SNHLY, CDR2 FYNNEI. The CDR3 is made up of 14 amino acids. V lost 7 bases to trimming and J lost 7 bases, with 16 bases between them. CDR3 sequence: CASKRDTLSGELFF. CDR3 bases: TGTGCCAGCAAGCGGGACACCCTTAGCGGGGAGCTGTTTTTT.

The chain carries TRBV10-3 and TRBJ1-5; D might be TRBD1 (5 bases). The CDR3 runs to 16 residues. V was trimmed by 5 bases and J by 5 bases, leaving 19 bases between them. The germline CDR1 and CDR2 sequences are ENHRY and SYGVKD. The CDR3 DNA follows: TGTGCCATCAGTAAGGGGTTTGGGGATAGTGATCAGCCCCAGCATTTT. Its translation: CAISKGFGDSDQPQHF.

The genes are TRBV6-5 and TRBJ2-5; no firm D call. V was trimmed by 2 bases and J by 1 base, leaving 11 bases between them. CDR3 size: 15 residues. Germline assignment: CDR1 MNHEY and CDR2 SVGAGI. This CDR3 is CASSYVGSPQETQYF. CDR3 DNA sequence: TGTGCCAGCAGTTACGTGGGAAGTCCCCAAGAGACCCAGTACTTC.

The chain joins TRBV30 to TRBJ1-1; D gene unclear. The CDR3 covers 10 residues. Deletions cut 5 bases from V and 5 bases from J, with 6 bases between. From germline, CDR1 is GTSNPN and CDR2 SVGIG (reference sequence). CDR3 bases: TGTGCCTGGCAATCAACTGAAGCTTTCTTT. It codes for CAWQSTEAFF.